Shown below are 31 T cell receptor beta chains from a single sample sequenced in a study of beta chain features in type 1 diabetes. Expressed TCRB transcripts were sequenced, since all the RNA that had been isolated was reverse transcribed. Generated by immunoSEQ multiplex PCR, the TCRdb table keeps only in-frame clones and is missing some. Counted here are about 700,000 clones, 13% occurring once; the ten biggest clones make up 0.022%. Whole-study findings and limits: Significant though moderate, a shortening of TCRB CDR3s appeared in all four CD4+ subsets of Type 1 diabetes patients.

For these TCRs, the target antigens are not known. The sample taken for sequencing was naive CD4+ T cells from blood. The receptor set was obtained from a man aged 18 to 35 with type 1 diabetes.

This clone appeared a few times. This specimen includes other DNA sequences encoding the same CDR3. This chain uses TRBV10-3 with TRBJ2-6; D is possibly TRBD1 or TRBD2 (5 bases each). The germline gives CDR1 ENHRY, CDR2 SYGVKD. This CDR3 is 16 amino acids long. Trimming took 0 bases from V and 0 from J, leaving 6 bases between them. This chain's CDR3 is CAISESGGSGANVLTF. The CDR3 DNA follows: TGTGCCATCAGTGAGTCTGGGGGCTCTGGGGCCAACGTCCTGACTTTC.

This clone was found a few times. The chain employs TRBV19 and TRBJ1-1, with 7 bases aligning to TRBD1. Germline loops: CDR1 LNHDA, CDR2 SQIVND (reference sequence). This CDR3 has 13 amino acids. V gave up 3 bases and J gave up 8 bases; unmatched junction bases: 6. The CDR3 reads CASSIPGTAEAFF. For the CDR3, the DNA is TGTGCCAGTAGTATCCCCGGGACAGCAGAAGCTTTCTTT. Full variable domain (missing parts from reference TRBV19 and TRBJ1-1): DGGITQSPKYLFRKEGQNVTLSCEQNLNHDAMYWYRQDPGQGLRLIYYSQIVNDFQKGDIAEGYSVSREKKESFPLTVTSAQKNPTAFYLCASSIPGTAEAFFGQGTRLTVV.

The table lists this clone with a few counts. In the same sample, other DNA sequences code for this CDR3. This chain uses TRBV30 with TRBJ2-3; no clear D gene. V was cut by 0 bases and J by 6 bases, with 4 bases left in between. Looked up from germline, CDR1 is GTSNPN and CDR2 is SVGIG (reference sequence). The CDR3 has 11 residues. DNA of the CDR3: TGTGCCTGGAGTGTACGGGATACGCAGTATTTT. Translating gives CAWSVRDTQYF.

The sample holds a few counts of this clone. The chain links TRBV10-3 to TRBJ1-1; 8 nucleotides match TRBD1. V lost 7 bases, J lost 1 base, and 5 bases stayed unmatched. Germline V gene lookup returns CDR1 ENHRY and CDR2 SYGVKD. The CDR3 is 14 residues long. CDR3 sequence reads: CAITGDRKNTEAFF. CDR3 coding DNA: TGTGCCATCACCGGGGACAGGAAGAACACTGAAGCTTTCTTT.

The J gene is TRBJ1-1, the V gene TRBV2; D remains ambiguous. Trimming pared 8 bases from V and 1 base from J, leaving 11 bases between. CDR3 length equals 13 residues. CDR1 is SNHLY and CDR2 is FYNNEI in the germline V gene. The CDR3 here is CASHRARNTEAFF. The CDR3 region has the DNA TGTGCCAGCCACCGGGCCCGGAACACTGAAGCTTTCTTT. Full variable domain (missing parts from reference TRBV2 and TRBJ1-1): EPEVTQTPSHQVTQMGQEVILRCVPISNHLYFYWYRQILGQKVEFLVSFYNNEISEKSEIFDDQFSVERPDGSNFTLKIRSTKLEDSAMYFCASHRARNTEAFFGQGTRLTVV.

This clone was counted only a few times. The chain combines TRBV29-1 with TRBJ2-1; 10 bases are a match to TRBD1. In germline, CDR1 is SQVTM, CDR2 ANQGSEA. CDR3 length equals 14 residues. The J segment lost 4 bases and the V segment lost 4 bases, leaving 4 bases of the junction unmatched. The DNA for the CDR3 is TGCAGCGTTGTCAGGACAGGGGGGTACAATGAGCAGTTCTTC. This encodes CSVVRTGGYNEQFF.

This clone occurred a few times. This chain uses TRBV28 with TRBJ2-7; the D call may be TRBD1 or TRBD2 (5 bases each). Germline-derived CDR1 and CDR2 are MDHEN and SYDVKM. V lost 6 bases, J lost 3 bases, and 6 bases lay in between. There are 11 residues in the CDR3. The CDR3 sequence is CASRGVYEQYF. CDR3 DNA: TGTGCCAGCAGGGGGGTCTACGAGCAGTACTTC.

This clone was found a few times. The V call is TRBV10-3, the J call TRBJ2-1, with D unresolved. CDR3 length: 12 residues. In germline, CDR1 is ENHRY, CDR2 SYGVKD. With 4 bases removed from V and 10 bases from J, the gap between germline ends came to 11 bases. The CDR3 protein is CAISAATYEQFF. The CDR3 DNA reads as TGTGCCATCAGTGCCGCAACGTACGAGCAGTTCTTC.

The gene calls are TRBV11-2 and TRBJ2-2; a possible D gene is TRBD1 (5 bases). Germline CDR1 reads SGHAT; CDR2 reads FQNNGV. The CDR3 runs to 15 residues. V lost 3 bases, J lost 4 bases, and 12 bases lay in between. CDR3 loop: CASSFSLGPTGELFF. The CDR3 nucleotides read TGTGCCAGCAGCTTTAGTTTGGGGCCCACCGGGGAGCTGTTTTTT.

This clone turned up a few times. V gene TRBV19 combines with J gene TRBJ1-1; no clear D gene. CDR3 size: 16 residues. Germline values: CDR1 LNHDA, CDR2 SQIVND (reference sequence). The V gene lost 6 bases and the J gene lost 1 base, with 18 bases spanning the gap. CDR3 sequence (DNA): TGTGCCAGTAGGAGTTGGGCAGCCGAGCGGAACACTGAAGCTTTCTTT. This translates into CASRSWAAERNTEAFF.

This chain joins TRBV2 and TRBJ2-2, with D possibly TRBD2 on 5 matching bases. In germline, CDR1 is SNHLY, CDR2 FYNNEI. The CDR3 spans 16 residues. Trimming left V 6 bases short and J 3 bases short, with 17 bases between. This CDR3 is CASRDLATPDTGELFF. Here the CDR3 DNA reads TGTGCCAGCAGAGATCTAGCCACTCCGGACACCGGGGAGCTGTTTTTT.

The sample holds a few counts of this clone. The chain combines TRBV30 with TRBJ1-6; no clear D gene. Germline CDR1 reads GTSNPN; CDR2 reads SVGIG (reference sequence). Trimming took off 0 bases at V and 7 bases at J, with 13 bases between the two ends. The CDR3 has 15 amino acids. The CDR3 DNA reads TGTGCCTGGAGTGTTCGGAGGTTCTCAAATTCACCCCTCCACTTT. Its translation is CAWSVRRFSNSPLHF. Together with reference TRBV30 and TRBJ1-6, the CDR3 gives the full variable domain: SQTIHQWPATLVQPVGSPLSLECTVEGTSNPNLYWYRQAAGRGLQLLFYSVGIGQISSEVPQNLSASRPQDRQFILSSKKLLLSDSGFYLCAWSVRRFSNSPLHFGNGTRLTVT.

This clone was recorded a few times. The CDR3 is CASSPGTSGGHSTDTQYF. The CDR3 coding sequence is TGCGCCAGCAGCCCCGGGACTAGCGGGGGCCATAGCACAGATACGCAGTATTTT. The V gene is TRBV5-1, the J gene TRBJ2-3, with TRBD2 matching 14 bases. After removal of 4 bases from V and 0 bases from J, the junction contained 7 bases not matched to a gene. The germline V gene has CDR1 SGHRS and CDR2 YFSETQ. The length of the CDR3 is 18 residues.

The genes are TRBV30 and TRBJ1-2; 9 bases agree with TRBD1. Germline trimming cut 1 base from V and 6 bases from J; bases unmatched to any gene: 3. Germline values: CDR1 GTSNPN, CDR2 SVGIG (reference sequence). The CDR3 is 13 residues long. CDR3 protein: CAWSEGTGNGYTF. CDR3 DNA: TGTGCCTGGAGTGAGGGGACAGGGAATGGCTACACCTTC.

The table lists this clone with a few counts. The same CDR3 can be traced to other DNA sequences in this sample. The V gene is TRBV29-1, the J gene TRBJ1-1; unclear D gene. The CDR3 is 13 residues long. Germline V gene data show CDR1 as SQVTM and CDR2 as ANQGSEA. V lost 6 bases and J lost 0, with 11 bases in between. CDR3 nucleotides: TGCAGCGTGGCGGGCGGTTTGAACACTGAAGCTTTCTTT. This codes for CSVAGGLNTEAFF.

The chain joins TRBV30 to TRBJ2-2; TRBD1 matches at 7 bases. The ends lost 5 bases at V and 6 bases at J; junction bases unmatched: 0. This CDR3 has 11 residues. Germline values: CDR1 GTSNPN, CDR2 SVGIG (reference sequence). The CDR3 region is CAWGQAGELFF. CDR3 in DNA: TGTGCCTGGGGACAGGCCGGGGAGCTGTTTTTT.

This chain uses TRBV6-5 with TRBJ1-1; maybe TRBD1 (5 bases). Germline V gene data show CDR1 as MNHEY and CDR2 as SVGAGI. The ends were cut back, 2 bases at V and 3 bases at J, with 7 bases in the middle. The CDR3 has 13 residues. CDR3 residues: CASSYIQDTEAFF. The CDR3 DNA sequence: TGTGCCAGCAGTTACATACAGGACACTGAAGCTTTCTTT.

This clone appeared a few times. This sequence joins TRBV21-1 and TRBJ2-3; the tabulated D call, TRBD2, remains unverified against the DNA. TRBV21-1 is tagged as a pseudogene. The CDR3 has 13 amino acids. CDR3 residues: CASRTRHTDTQYF. The CDR3 region has the DNA TGTGCCAGCAGGACTAGACACACAGATACGCAGTATTTT.

The chain joins TRBV5-1 to TRBJ2-3, with 9 bases that match TRBD2. CDR1 is SGHRS and CDR2 is YFSETQ in the germline V gene. With V trimmed by 6 bases and J by 4 bases, 12 bases remained unmatched. The CDR3 extends over 16 amino acids. Here the CDR3 DNA reads TGCGCCAGCACCCTCCTAGCGGGGAGTATGTCAGATACGCAGTATTTT. Its translation is CASTLLAGSMSDTQYF.

This clone has a handful of counts. The chain employs TRBV7-9 and TRBJ1-6; D ambiguous. Germline loops: CDR1 SEHNR, CDR2 FQNEAQ (reference sequence). The CDR3 has 13 amino acids. The germline V and J ends were trimmed by 5 bases and 8 bases, with 10 bases remaining between them. This CDR3 is CASSPGGDSPLHF. In nucleotides, the CDR3 is TGTGCCAGCAGCCCGGGAGGAGATTCACCCCTCCACTTT.

This clone was found a few times. The rearrangement links TRBV30 to TRBJ1-1, with D possibly being TRBD1 (6 bases). This CDR3 has 13 residues. Germline V gene sequence: CDR1 GTSNPN, CDR2 SVGIG (reference sequence). With 5 bases removed from V and 5 bases from J, the gap between germline ends came to 15 bases. Here the CDR3 reads CAWGPGAWTEAFF. CDR3 bases: TGTGCCTGGGGACCAGGGGCATGGACTGAAGCTTTCTTT. The variable domain in full, completed from reference TRBV30 and TRBJ1-1, reads SQTIHQWPATLVQPVGSPLSLECTVEGTSNPNLYWYRQAAGRGLQLLFYSVGIGQISSEVPQNLSASRPQDRQFILSSKKLLLSDSGFYLCAWGPGAWTEAFFGQGTRLTVV.

This clone was picked up a small number of times. This CDR3 is CASSFRTQETQYF. CDR3 nucleotides: TGTGCCAGCAGCTTCCGGACGCAAGAGACCCAGTACTTC. This chain connects TRBV5-6 to TRBJ2-5; no reliable D call. The V gene's germline CDR1 is SGHDT and CDR2 YYEEEE. Trimming removed 2 bases at V and 2 bases at J, with 7 bases between. The length of the CDR3 is 13 residues.

Only a few counts were recorded for this clone. The J gene is TRBJ1-1, the V gene TRBV15; D is ambiguous. Germline V CDR1 and CDR2: LNHNV, YYDKDF (reference sequence). The CDR3 is 13 amino acids. V lost 1 base, J lost 2 bases, and 5 bases lay in between. The CDR3 protein is CATSRAGNTEAFF. In nucleotides, the CDR3 is TGTGCCACCAGCAGAGCAGGAAACACTGAAGCTTTCTTT. Variable domain in full (rest from reference TRBV15 and TRBJ1-1): DAMVIQNPRYQVTQFGKPVTLSCSQTLNHNVMYWYQQKSSQAPKLLFHYYDKDFNNEADTPDNFQSRRPNTSFCFLDIRSPGLGDTAMYLCATSRAGNTEAFFGQGTRLTVV.

This clone came up a few times. J is TRBJ2-7 and V is TRBV9; a possible D gene is TRBD1 (6 bases). The CDR3 sequence is 13 residues long. Germline-derived CDR1 and CDR2 are SGDLS and YYNGEE. Trimming pared 4 bases from V and 0 bases from J, leaving 8 bases between. CDR3 protein: CASSQDSSYEQYF. CDR3 nucleotides: TGTGCCAGCAGCCAGGACAGCTCCTACGAGCAGTACTTC.

This clone was seen a handful of times. This rearrangement joins TRBV6-1 to TRBJ2-7; 12 bases align to TRBD2. J was trimmed by 0 bases and V by 6 bases; bases with no gene match: 3. CDR1 is MNHNS and CDR2 is SASEGT in the germline V gene. This CDR3 comprises 15 residues. Written as DNA, the CDR3 is TGTGCCAGCAGGACTAGCGGGAGCTACTCCTACGAGCAGTACTTC. Translation gives CASRTSGSYSYEQYF.

The chain couples TRBV18 to TRBJ2-3, with 7 nucleotides matching TRBD2. The CDR3 covers 16 residues. V gave up 6 bases and J gave up 0 bases; unmatched junction bases: 9. CDR1 and CDR2 from the germline V gene are KGHSH and LQKENI. CDR3 region: CASSLTSGDSTDTQYF. Here the CDR3 DNA reads TGTGCCAGCTCGCTTACGAGCGGGGATAGCACAGATACGCAGTATTTT.

The rearrangement joins TRBV27 to TRBJ1-1, with TRBD1 as a possible D gene (5 bases). The V gene lost 5 bases and the J gene lost 4 bases, with 11 bases spanning the gap. CDR3 length equals 13 residues. CDR1 is MNHEY and CDR2 is SMNVEV in the germline V gene (reference sequence). The CDR3 nucleotides are TGTGCCAGCAGTGCAATTGGGGGCACTGAAGCTTTCTTT. Translated: CASSAIGGTEAFF.

The J gene is TRBJ2-1, the V gene TRBV18, with D uncertain. The CDR3 sequence is 14 residues long. Germline V gene sequence: CDR1 KGHSH, CDR2 LQKENI. Trimming shortened V by 1 base and J by 5 bases, and 9 bases separated the two germline ends. The CDR3 reads CASSPQLQDNEQFF. As DNA, the CDR3 is TGTGCCAGCTCACCACAGTTGCAGGACAATGAGCAGTTCTTC.

This clone was observed a few times. DNA for the CDR3: TGCAGCGCTAAGGTCACAGGCATGAACACTGAAGCTTTCTTT. The encoded protein is CSAKVTGMNTEAFF. This chain links TRBV29-1 with TRBJ1-1; maybe TRBD1 (5 bases). The CDR3 is 14 amino acids. Trimming took off 7 bases at V and 0 bases at J, with 15 bases between the two ends. Per germline, CDR1 SQVTM and CDR2 ANQGSEA.

The chain combines TRBV7-9 with TRBJ1-2, with TRBD1 matching 7 bases. The CDR3 has 16 amino acids. The V gene end was trimmed by 2 bases and the J gene end by 4 bases; junction bases not matched to a gene: 10. Germline CDR1 and CDR2: SEHNR and FQNEAQ (reference sequence). CDR3 protein: CASSLIALGQRYGYTF. The CDR3 DNA is TGTGCCAGCAGCTTAATTGCCCTGGGACAGCGCTATGGCTACACCTTC.

In this sample, this clone turned up a few times. This chain links TRBV30 with TRBJ1-6, with unresolved D. The CDR3 has 13 residues. Germline values: CDR1 GTSNPN, CDR2 SVGIG (reference sequence). V was cut by 0 bases and J by 9 bases, with 9 bases left in between. The CDR3 nucleotides read TGTGCCTGGAGTGTCGGGTACGGTTCACCCCTCCACTTT. This translates into CAWSVGYGSPLHF.